The present T cell receptor (beta chain) was sequenced within a study of T cells in Graves' hyperthyroidism and ophthalmopathy. Using RNA transcripts as the source, TCR beta CDR3 regions were amplified. First-round RT-PCR targeting the TCR CDR3 was performed with the HTBI primer set. A single record per CDR3 protein comes from TCRdb applying MiXCR to the multiplex PCR reads. The data contain 190,000 or so distinct CDR3 sequences, 15% to 20% of them singletons. This clonotype was recorded at least ten times. This TCR derives from a man aged 40-50 years with Graves' hyperthyroidism. Sequencing used blood.

CDR3 coding DNA: TGTGCCAGCAGCGGTACGTGGGGTAGCAATCAGCCCCAGCATTTT. Translated: CASSGTWGSNQPQHF. The V and J genes are TRBV27 and TRBJ1-5; D uncertain. The V gene lost 6 bases and the J gene lost 0 bases, with 12 bases spanning the gap. The germline V gene encodes CDR1 MNHEY and CDR2 SMNVEV (reference sequence). The CDR3 covers 15 residues.